The source of this T cell receptor beta chain is a study of cytomegalovirus exposure and HLA in healthy donors. Notes on this clone: What it recognizes is unknown.

Method: immunoSEQ multiplex PCR; TCRdb's copy keeps in-frame clones and lacks some. This sample carries more than 95,000 clones, approximately 95% of them seen once, and the ten largest clones take 1.5% to 2%. Whole-study findings and limits: Some TCR beta chains (roughly 160 of them) were listed as cytomegalovirus-associated.

Trimming stripped 4 bases from V and 5 bases from J, with 26 bases between. The CDR3 is made up of 18 amino acids. CDR1 is MGHRA, CDR2 YSYEKL, per germline. The receptor was derived from a man between 18 and 35 years old in good health and CMV-seronegative. The source material was PBMCs. The chain carries TRBV4-1 and TRBJ1-1, with D possibly being TRBD1 (5 bases). In nucleotides, the CDR3 is TGCGCCAGCAGCCGCATAGACTCTCGGAGGGGAGTAGAAACTGAAGCTTTCTTT. This gives the protein CASSRIDSRRGVETEAFF.